This T cell receptor beta chain appears in the sequencing data of a study of T cell responses to AZD1222 COVID-19 vaccine. The V end lost 6 bases, the J end lost 0 bases, and 5 bases lay between the germline ends. This CDR3 has 12 amino acids. Germline V gene data show CDR1 as LNHDA and CDR2 as SQIVND (reference sequence). Some clones are missing from TCRdb's copy, which holds only in-frame ones; the method was immunoSEQ multiplex PCR. Here the sample spans around 190,000 clones, around 94% being singletons. This sample comprised peripheral blood, obtained 28 days after the second AZD1222 dose. The clonotype originates from an adult who received the AZD1222 COVID-19 vaccine. J is TRBJ1-1 and V is TRBV19; D perhaps matches TRBD1 (5 bases). The CDR3: CASRGVNTEAFF. The CDR3 DNA reads as TGTGCCAGTAGAGGGGTGAACACTGAAGCTTTCTTT.